This entry features one T cell receptor (beta chain) sequence. Its antigen is not identified. This sample was taken from a study of T cells in Graves' hyperthyroidism and ophthalmopathy. Study-level results: Peripheral blood also featured most of the thyroid clonotypes expanded above 0.001.

Germline loops: CDR1 MDHEN, CDR2 SYDVKM. The CDR3 spans 17 residues. The germline V and J ends were trimmed by 6 bases and 0 bases, with 18 bases remaining between them. TCR beta CDR3 regions were amplified from RNA transcripts. HTBI primers were used for first-round RT-PCR of the TCR CDR3. Each CDR3 protein gets one entry after TCRdb re-called the multiplex PCR reads with MiXCR. Here the sample spans roughly 420,000 distinct CDR3 sequences, around a sixth being singletons. The clonotype was recovered from a woman younger than 30 with Graves' hyperthyroidism. Input material: blood. V usage is TRBV28 and J usage is TRBJ2-4; D may correspond to TRBD1 or TRBD2 (5 bases each). The CDR3 nucleotides read TGTGCCAGCAGACTGGGGGTGGAATCGATAGCCAAAAACATTCAGTACTTC. Translation: CASRLGVESIAKNIQYF.